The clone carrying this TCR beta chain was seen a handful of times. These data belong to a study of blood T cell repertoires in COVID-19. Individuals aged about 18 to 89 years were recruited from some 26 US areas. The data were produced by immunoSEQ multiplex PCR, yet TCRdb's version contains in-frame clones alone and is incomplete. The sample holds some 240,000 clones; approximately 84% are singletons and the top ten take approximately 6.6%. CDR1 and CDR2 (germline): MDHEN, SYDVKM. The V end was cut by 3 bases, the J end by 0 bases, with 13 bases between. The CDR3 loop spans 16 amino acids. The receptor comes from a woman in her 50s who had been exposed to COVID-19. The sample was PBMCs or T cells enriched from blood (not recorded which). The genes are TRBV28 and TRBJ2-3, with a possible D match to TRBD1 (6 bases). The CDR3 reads CASSFATGKSTDTQYF. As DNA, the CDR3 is TGTGCCAGCAGTTTTGCAACAGGGAAGAGCACAGATACGCAGTATTTT.